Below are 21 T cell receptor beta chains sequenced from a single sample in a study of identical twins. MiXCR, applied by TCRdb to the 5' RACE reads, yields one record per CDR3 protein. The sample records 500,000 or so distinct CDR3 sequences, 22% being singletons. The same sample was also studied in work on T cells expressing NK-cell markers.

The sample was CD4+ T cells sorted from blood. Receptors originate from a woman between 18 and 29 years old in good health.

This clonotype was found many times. Here the CDR3 reads CSVRHEKLFF. For the CDR3, the DNA is TGCAGCGTCAGACATGAAAAACTGTTTTTT. The chain recombines TRBV29-1 with TRBJ1-4; no clear D. There are 10 residues in the CDR3. V lost 6 bases, J lost 6 bases, and 5 bases lay in between. Germline loops: CDR1 SQVTM, CDR2 ANQGSEA.

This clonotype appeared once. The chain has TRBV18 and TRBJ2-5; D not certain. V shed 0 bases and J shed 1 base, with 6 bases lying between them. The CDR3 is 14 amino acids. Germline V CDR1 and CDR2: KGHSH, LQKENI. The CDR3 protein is CASSPPRPQETQYF. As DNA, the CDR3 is TGTGCCAGCTCACCACCGCGACCCCAAGAGACCCAGTACTTC. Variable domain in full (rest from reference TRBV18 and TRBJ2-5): NAGVMQNPRHLVRRRGQEARLRCSPMKGHSHVYWYRQLPEEGLKFMVYLQKENIIDESGMPKERFSAEFPKEGPSILRIQQVVRGDSAAYFCASSPPRPQETQYFGPGTRLLVL.

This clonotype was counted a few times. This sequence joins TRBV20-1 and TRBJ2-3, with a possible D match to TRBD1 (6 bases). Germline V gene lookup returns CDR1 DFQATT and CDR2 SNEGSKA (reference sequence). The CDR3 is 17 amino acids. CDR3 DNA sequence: TGCAGGCCAAAACCCACTGCCAGGGGTAGGGGGACAGATACGCAGTATTTT. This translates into CRPKPTARGRGTDTQYF.

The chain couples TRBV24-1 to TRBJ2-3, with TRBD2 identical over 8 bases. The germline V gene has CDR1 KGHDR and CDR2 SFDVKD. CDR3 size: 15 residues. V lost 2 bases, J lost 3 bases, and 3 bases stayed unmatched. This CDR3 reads CATSDSGLGTDTQYF. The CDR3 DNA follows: TGTGCCACCAGTGATTCGGGACTAGGAACAGATACGCAGTATTTT.

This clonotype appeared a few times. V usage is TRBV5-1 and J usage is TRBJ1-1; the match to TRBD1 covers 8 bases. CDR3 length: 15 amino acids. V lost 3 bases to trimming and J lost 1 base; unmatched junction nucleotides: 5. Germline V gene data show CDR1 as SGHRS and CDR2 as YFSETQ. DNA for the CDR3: TGCGCCAGCAGCTACGGACAGGGTCCGAACACTGAAGCTTTCTTT. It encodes CASSYGQGPNTEAFF.

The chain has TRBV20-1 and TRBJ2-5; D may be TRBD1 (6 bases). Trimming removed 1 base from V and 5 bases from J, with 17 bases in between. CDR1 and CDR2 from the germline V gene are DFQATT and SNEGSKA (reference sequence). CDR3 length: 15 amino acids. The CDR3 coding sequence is TGCAGTGCTAGAGGAGGACAGACCTCCCGGGAGACCCAGTACTTC. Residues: CSARGGQTSRETQYF.

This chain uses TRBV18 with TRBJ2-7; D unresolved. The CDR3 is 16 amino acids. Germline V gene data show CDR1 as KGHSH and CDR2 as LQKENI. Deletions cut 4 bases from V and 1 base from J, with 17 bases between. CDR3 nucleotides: TGTGCCAGCTCACAACAGACGGCCACGATATCCTACGAGCAGTACTTC. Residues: CASSQQTATISYEQYF.

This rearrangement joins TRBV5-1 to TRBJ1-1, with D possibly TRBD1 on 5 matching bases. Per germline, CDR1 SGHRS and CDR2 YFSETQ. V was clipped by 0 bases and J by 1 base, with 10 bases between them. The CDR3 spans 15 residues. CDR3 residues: CASSLVAGKNTEAFF. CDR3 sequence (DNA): TGCGCCAGCAGCTTGGTGGCAGGGAAGAACACTGAAGCTTTCTTT.

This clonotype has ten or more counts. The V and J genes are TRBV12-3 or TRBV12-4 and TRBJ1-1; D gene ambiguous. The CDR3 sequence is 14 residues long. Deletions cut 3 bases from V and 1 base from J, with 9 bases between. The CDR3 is CASSFADRNTEAFF. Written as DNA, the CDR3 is TGTGCCAGCAGTTTCGCAGACCGGAACACTGAAGCTTTCTTT.

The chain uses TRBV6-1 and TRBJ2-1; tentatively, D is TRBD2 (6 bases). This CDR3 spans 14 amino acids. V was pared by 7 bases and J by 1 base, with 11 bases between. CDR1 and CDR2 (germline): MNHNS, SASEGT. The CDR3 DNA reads TGTGCCAGCATTCCGGGGAGGTCCTACAATGAGCAGTTCTTC. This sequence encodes CASIPGRSYNEQFF.

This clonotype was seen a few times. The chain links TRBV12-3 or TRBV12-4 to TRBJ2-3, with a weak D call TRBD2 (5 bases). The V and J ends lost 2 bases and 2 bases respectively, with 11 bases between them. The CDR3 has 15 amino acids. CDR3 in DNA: TGTGCCAGCAGTTTAACCGGGATACTCACAGATACGCAGTATTTT. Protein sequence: CASSLTGILTDTQYF.

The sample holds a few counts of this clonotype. DNA of the CDR3: TGCGCCAGCAGTGAGCCAGGGATCACAGATACGCAGTATTTT. This sequence encodes CASSEPGITDTQYF. The genes are TRBV10-1 and TRBJ2-3, with D possibly being TRBD1 (5 bases). V lost 2 bases to trimming and J lost 2 bases, with 8 bases between them. The CDR3 length is 14 residues. The V gene's germline CDR1 is WNHNN and CDR2 SYGVQD (reference sequence).

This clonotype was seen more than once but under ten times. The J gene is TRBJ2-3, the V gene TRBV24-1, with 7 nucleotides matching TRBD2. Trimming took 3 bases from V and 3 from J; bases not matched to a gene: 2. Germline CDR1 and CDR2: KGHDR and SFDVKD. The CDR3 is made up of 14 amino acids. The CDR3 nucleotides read TGTGCCACCAGTGATGTGGGAGGGACAGATACGCAGTATTTT. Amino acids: CATSDVGGTDTQYF.

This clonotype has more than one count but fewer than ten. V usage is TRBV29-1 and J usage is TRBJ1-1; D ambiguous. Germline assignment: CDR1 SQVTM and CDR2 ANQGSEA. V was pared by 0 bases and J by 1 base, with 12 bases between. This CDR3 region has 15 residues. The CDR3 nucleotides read TGCAGCGTTGAAGATCAACTGGGGTGGAACACTGAAGCTTTCTTT. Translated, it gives CSVEDQLGWNTEAFF.

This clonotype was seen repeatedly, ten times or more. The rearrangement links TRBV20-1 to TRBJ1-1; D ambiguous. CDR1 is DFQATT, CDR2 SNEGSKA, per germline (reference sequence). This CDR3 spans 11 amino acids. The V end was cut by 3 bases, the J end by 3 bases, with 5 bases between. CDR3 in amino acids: CSASKHTEAFF. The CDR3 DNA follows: TGCAGTGCTAGTAAGCACACTGAAGCTTTCTTT.

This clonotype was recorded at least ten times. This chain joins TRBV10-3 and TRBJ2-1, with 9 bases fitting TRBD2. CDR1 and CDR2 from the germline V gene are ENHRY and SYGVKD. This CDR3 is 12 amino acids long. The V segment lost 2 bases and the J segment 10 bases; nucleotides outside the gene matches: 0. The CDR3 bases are TGTGCCATCAGTGAGACTAGCGGGGAGCAGTTCTTC. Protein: CAISETSGEQFF.

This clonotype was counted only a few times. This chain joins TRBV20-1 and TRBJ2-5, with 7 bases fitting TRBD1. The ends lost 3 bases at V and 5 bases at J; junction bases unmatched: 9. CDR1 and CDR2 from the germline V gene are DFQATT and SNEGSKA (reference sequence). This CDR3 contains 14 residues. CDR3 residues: CSARTSTGRETQYF. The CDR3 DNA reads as TGCAGTGCTAGGACCTCGACAGGGCGCGAGACCCAGTACTTC.

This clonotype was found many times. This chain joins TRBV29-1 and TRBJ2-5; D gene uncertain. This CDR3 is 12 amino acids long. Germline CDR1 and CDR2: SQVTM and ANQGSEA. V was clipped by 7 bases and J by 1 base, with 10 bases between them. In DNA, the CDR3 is TGCAGCGCAACGGTTACCCAAGAGACCCAGTACTTC. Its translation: CSATVTQETQYF.

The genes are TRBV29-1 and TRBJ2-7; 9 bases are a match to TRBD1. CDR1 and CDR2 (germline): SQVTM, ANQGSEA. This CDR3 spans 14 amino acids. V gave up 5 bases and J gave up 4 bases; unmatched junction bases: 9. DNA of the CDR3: TGCAGCGTTCGAACCGGACAGGGGACTTACGAGCAGTACTTC. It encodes CSVRTGQGTYEQYF.

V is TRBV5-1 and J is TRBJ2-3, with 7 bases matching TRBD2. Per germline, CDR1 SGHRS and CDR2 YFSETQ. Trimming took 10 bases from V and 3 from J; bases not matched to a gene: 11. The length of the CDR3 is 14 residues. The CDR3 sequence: CASMAGVVTDTQYF. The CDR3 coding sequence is TGCGCCTCCATGGCGGGAGTGGTGACAGATACGCAGTATTTT. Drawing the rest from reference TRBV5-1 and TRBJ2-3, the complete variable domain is KAGVTQTPRYLIKTRGQQVTLSCSPISGHRSVSWYQQTPGQGLQFLFEYFSETQRNKGNFPGRFSGRQFSNSRSEMNVSTLELGDSALYLCASMAGVVTDTQYFGPGTRLTVL.

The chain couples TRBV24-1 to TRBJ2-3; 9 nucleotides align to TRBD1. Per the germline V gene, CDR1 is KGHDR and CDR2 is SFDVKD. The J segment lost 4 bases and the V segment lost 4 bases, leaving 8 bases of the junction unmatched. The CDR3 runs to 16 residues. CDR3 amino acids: CATSDPGQGSADTQYF. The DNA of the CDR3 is TGTGCCACCAGTGACCCTGGACAGGGGAGCGCAGATACGCAGTATTTT.